The 23 T cell receptor beta chains in this list originate from one sample, sequenced in a study of shared clonotypes between healthy human individuals. Naive CD8 cells lacked CD45RO and underwent positive selection for CCR7, leaving out terminally differentiated effector memory CD45RA+ cells. Clones were read by immunoSEQ multiplex PCR, and TCRdb kept only the in-frame ones, dropping some. The sample carries about 2.1 million clones, 80% to 95% recorded once. Sequenced input: naive CD8+ T cells from PBMCs. The receptors shown here come from a man between 18 and 35 years old in good health. Some clones in this sample may be carry-over from other donors' samples.

The chain couples TRBV4-2 to TRBJ2-7; TRBD2 agrees at 9 bases. The CDR3 totals 17 residues. V gave up 1 base and J gave up 5 bases; unmatched junction bases: 12. The germline V gene encodes CDR1 LGHNA and CDR2 YNFKEQ. The CDR3 coding sequence is TGTGCCAGCAGCCAAGGATTCGGACTAGCGACTATCCACGAGCAGTACTTC. This sequence encodes CASSQGFGLATIHEQYF.

CDR3 DNA sequence: TGTGCCATCAGTGAGTCGGCGGAAACCTACGAGCAGTACTTC. Translating it yields CAISESAETYEQYF. The chain uses TRBV10-3 and TRBJ2-7, with unresolved D. V was pared by 0 bases and J by 2 bases, with 8 bases between. The germline CDR1 and CDR2 sequences are ENHRY and SYGVKD. CDR3 length: 14 residues.

Only one count was recorded for this clone. The chain joins TRBV28 to TRBJ2-7, with TRBD2 matching 7 bases. This CDR3 is 17 amino acids long. The J segment lost 0 bases and the V segment lost 3 bases, leaving 11 bases of the junction unmatched. The V gene's germline CDR1 is MDHEN and CDR2 SYDVKM. The CDR3 coding sequence is TGTGCCAGCAGTTTTACAACAAGCGGGACTATCTCCTACGAGCAGTACTTC. Amino acids: CASSFTTSGTISYEQYF.

The chain couples TRBV6-5 to TRBJ2-1, with D possibly matching TRBD2 (6 bases). Deletions cut 2 bases from V and 7 bases from J, with 12 bases between. The CDR3 has 14 residues. Germline assignment: CDR1 MNHEY and CDR2 SVGAGI. The CDR3 region is CASSYAEGDNEQFF. The DNA for the CDR3 is TGTGCCAGCAGTTACGCGGAGGGCGATAATGAGCAGTTCTTC.

J is TRBJ2-7 and V is TRBV6-5, with a weak D call TRBD1 (6 bases). V was pared by 2 bases and J by 6 bases, with 11 bases between. This CDR3 spans 13 amino acids. The germline gives CDR1 MNHEY, CDR2 SVGAGI. Here the CDR3 DNA reads TGTGCCAGCAGTTACCAGGGGTGGGGCGAGCAGTACTTC. It is translated as CASSYQGWGEQYF.

The chain employs TRBV9 and TRBJ2-3; 7 bases map to TRBD2. The CDR3 covers 15 residues. The trim removed 0 bases at V and 3 bases at J, leaving 4 bases unmatched. Germline CDR1 reads SGDLS; CDR2 reads YYNGEE. CDR3 sequence (DNA): TGTGCCAGCAGCGTAGCTGGGCGGGAGACAGATACGCAGTATTTT. This codes for CASSVAGRETDTQYF.

About this clone: Other DNA sequences in the sample encode the same CDR3. The chain carries TRBV9 and TRBJ1-1; perhaps TRBD1 as D (6 bases). Germline V gene lookup returns CDR1 SGDLS and CDR2 YYNGEE. The CDR3 is 15 amino acids. The ends were cut back, 2 bases at V and 2 bases at J, with 13 bases in the middle. The CDR3 coding sequence is TGTGCCAGCAGCGTCGGAGGGGGGAGAAACACTGAAGCTTTCTTT. Protein product: CASSVGGGRNTEAFF.

The gene calls are TRBV6-5 and TRBJ1-1; no clear D gene. There are 15 residues in the CDR3. V gave up 0 bases and J gave up 0 bases, with 8 bases separating them. Germline CDR1 and CDR2: MNHEY and SVGAGI. CDR3 protein: CASSYSAGLNTEAFF. Here the CDR3 DNA reads TGTGCCAGCAGTTACTCGGCAGGTTTGAACACTGAAGCTTTCTTT.

This clone showed up just once. This sequence joins TRBV9 and TRBJ2-2; no clear D. The V end was cut by 3 bases, the J end by 0 bases, with 15 bases between. Germline CDR1 reads SGDLS; CDR2 reads YYNGEE. This CDR3 has 17 amino acids. The CDR3 protein is CASSGSFRPTNTGELFF. CDR3 in DNA: TGTGCCAGCAGCGGGAGTTTTAGACCAACGAACACCGGGGAGCTGTTTTTT.

This chain joins TRBV7-9 and TRBJ1-3; D uncertain. Trimming pared 4 bases from V and 0 bases from J, leaving 10 bases between. Per the germline V gene, CDR1 is SEHNR and CDR2 is FQNEAQ (reference sequence). The CDR3 consists of 15 residues. CDR3 protein: CASSWELDSGNTIYF. The CDR3 DNA follows: TGTGCCAGCAGCTGGGAGCTTGACTCTGGAAACACCATATATTTT.

V gene TRBV11-3 combines with J gene TRBJ2-7, with 12 bases that match TRBD2. The V and J ends lost 5 bases and 2 bases, in that order; junction bases with no gene match: 4. This CDR3 comprises 15 residues. Germline loops: CDR1 SGHNT, CDR2 YENEEA. The CDR3 DNA reads TGTGCCAGCAGCGGCCGGACTAGCGGGACCTACGAGCAGTACTTC. It encodes CASSGRTSGTYEQYF.

V usage is TRBV4-1 and J usage is TRBJ2-7; 7 bases map to TRBD1. Germline V gene sequence: CDR1 MGHRA, CDR2 YSYEKL. Trimming took 3 bases from V and 2 from J; bases not matched to a gene: 13. CDR3 length: 17 amino acids. CDR3 in amino acids: CASSHGTAAPIAYEQYF. The CDR3, as DNA: TGCGCCAGCAGCCACGGGACAGCAGCACCAATAGCCTACGAGCAGTACTTC.

This clone was seen once. The identical CDR3 is also encoded by other nucleotide sequences in the sample. The rearrangement uses TRBV27 and TRBJ1-1; D gene uncertain. The CDR3 has 13 amino acids. Trimming stripped 3 bases from V and 5 bases from J, with 10 bases between. Germline CDR1 MNHEY, CDR2 SMNVEV (reference sequence). CDR3 coding DNA: TGTGCCAGCAGTTTTTCGGGAGGTACTGAAGCTTTCTTT. This codes for CASSFSGGTEAFF.

The rearrangement uses TRBV7-2 and TRBJ2-4; TRBD2 matches at 10 bases. Germline CDR1 SGHTA, CDR2 FQGNSA. The J segment lost 9 bases and the V segment lost 2 bases, leaving 16 bases of the junction unmatched. This CDR3 has 18 amino acids. The CDR3 sequence: CASSLIGWTSGPNAIQYF. The CDR3 DNA sequence: TGTGCCAGCAGCTTAATTGGTTGGACTAGCGGACCTAACGCCATTCAGTACTTC.

To note about this clone: The identical CDR3 is also encoded by other nucleotide sequences in the sample. This sequence joins TRBV9 and TRBJ2-1, with 10 bases matching TRBD1. CDR1 and CDR2 (germline): SGDLS, YYNGEE. The CDR3 length is 14 residues. J was trimmed by 7 bases and V by 3 bases; bases with no gene match: 4. The CDR3 DNA sequence: TGTGCCAGCAGCGCGGGACAGGGGTTAAATGAGCAGTTCTTC. This encodes CASSAGQGLNEQFF.

On this clone itself: This sample includes further DNA sequences coding for the same CDR3. The genes are TRBV27 and TRBJ2-1, with D perhaps matching TRBD2 (6 bases). CDR1 MNHEY and CDR2 SMNVEV come from the germline V gene (reference sequence). The CDR3 runs 15 residues. V was pared by 0 bases and J by 4 bases, with 10 bases between. The CDR3 here is CASSLSSGTYNEQFF. The CDR3 DNA reads as TGTGCCAGCAGTTTATCTTCCGGGACTTACAATGAGCAGTTCTTC.

This clone occurred a few times. The V and J genes are TRBV19 and TRBJ1-5; D is perhaps TRBD1 (5 bases). Germline CDR1 and CDR2: LNHDA and SQIVND (reference sequence). Trimming removed 7 bases at V and 5 bases at J, with 21 bases between. This CDR3 region has 16 residues. CDR3 sequence (DNA): TGTGCCAGTAAAAGTCCCGGGACCCTAGACCATCAGCCCCAGCATTTT. Its translation is CASKSPGTLDHQPQHF.

V usage is TRBV28 and J usage is TRBJ2-1; 8 bases match TRBD1. V lost 5 bases and J lost 3; bases outside the gene matches: 6. This CDR3 comprises 15 residues. The germline CDR1 and CDR2 sequences are MDHEN and SYDVKM. The CDR3 loop reads CASSVQDRGYNEQFF. CDR3 nucleotide sequence: TGTGCCAGCAGTGTTCAAGACAGGGGCTACAATGAGCAGTTCTTC.

CDR3 sequence (DNA): TGTGCCAGCAGCGTGGAACCCTTTAGCTATGGCTACACCTTC. It translates to CASSVEPFSYGYTF. The rearrangement links TRBV7-9 to TRBJ1-2; no clear D gene. CDR1 SEHNR and CDR2 FQNEAQ come from the germline V gene (reference sequence). CDR3 size: 14 residues. V lost 5 bases and J 4 bases, leaving 14 bases between the germline ends.

The chain employs TRBV28 and TRBJ1-1; 9 positions agree with TRBD1. This CDR3 is built from 16 residues. V was clipped by 2 bases and J by 3 bases; unmatched bases: 7. Germline CDR1 and CDR2: MDHEN and SYDVKM. This CDR3 reads CASSLGTGGVYTEAFF. For the CDR3, the DNA is TGTGCCAGCAGTTTAGGCACAGGGGGCGTGTACACTGAAGCTTTCTTT.

V gene TRBV9 combines with J gene TRBJ2-1; 8 bases agree with TRBD2. J was trimmed by 3 bases and V by 1 base; bases with no gene match: 3. From germline, CDR1 is SGDLS and CDR2 YYNGEE. The CDR3 length is 15 residues. The CDR3 loop reads CASSVSSGNYNEQFF. The CDR3 nucleotides are TGTGCCAGCAGCGTAAGTAGCGGGAACTACAATGAGCAGTTCTTC.

The chain couples TRBV19 to TRBJ1-5; weak D call: TRBD1 (6 bases). The germline V gene has CDR1 LNHDA and CDR2 SQIVND (reference sequence). Between the trimmed V and J ends, which lost 6 bases and 1 base, there was a span of 16 bases. The CDR3 totals 16 residues. This CDR3 is CASSHRTEISNQPQHF. The CDR3 DNA sequence: TGTGCCAGTAGCCATCGGACAGAAATAAGCAATCAGCCCCAGCATTTT.

This sequence joins TRBV7-9 and TRBJ1-5; D uncertain. Trimming pared 5 bases from V and 2 bases from J, leaving 10 bases between. The germline V gene has CDR1 SEHNR and CDR2 FQNEAQ (reference sequence). There are 14 residues in the CDR3. The CDR3 region is CASSPTVGNQPQHF. The CDR3 bases are TGTGCCAGCAGCCCGACCGTGGGCAATCAGCCCCAGCATTTT.